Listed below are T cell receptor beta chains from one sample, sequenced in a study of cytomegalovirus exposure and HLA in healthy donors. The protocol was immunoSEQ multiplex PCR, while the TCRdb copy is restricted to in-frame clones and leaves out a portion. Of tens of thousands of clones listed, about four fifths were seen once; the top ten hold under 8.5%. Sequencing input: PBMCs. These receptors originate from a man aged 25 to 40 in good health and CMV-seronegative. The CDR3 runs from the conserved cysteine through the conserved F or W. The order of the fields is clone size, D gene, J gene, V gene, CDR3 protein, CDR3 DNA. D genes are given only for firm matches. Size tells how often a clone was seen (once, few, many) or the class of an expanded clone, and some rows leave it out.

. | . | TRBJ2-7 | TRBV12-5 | CASGLVMTKLNTVYEQYF | TGTGCTAGTGGTTTGGTAATGACAAAGCTTAATACCGTTTACGAGCAGTACTTC
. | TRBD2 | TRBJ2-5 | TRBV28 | CASSYSFRTSGGLQETQYF | TGTGCCAGCAGTTACTCTTTCCGGACTAGCGGGGGATTACAAGAGACCCAGTACTTC
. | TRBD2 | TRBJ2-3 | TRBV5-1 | CASSLISGGTQADTQYF | TGCGCCAGCAGCTTGATTAGCGGGGGGACTCAAGCAGATACGCAGTATTTT
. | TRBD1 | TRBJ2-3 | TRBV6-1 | CATTGDGTDTQYF | TGTGCCACCACAGGGGACGGCACAGATACGCAGTATTTT
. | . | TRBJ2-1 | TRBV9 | CASSVQSVSIHDEQFF | TGTGCCAGCAGCGTCCAGTCCGTGTCCATCCACGATGAGCAGTTCTTC
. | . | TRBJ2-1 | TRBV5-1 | CASSRGSGSYNEQFF | TGCGCCAGCAGCCGAGGTAGCGGCTCCTACAATGAGCAGTTCTTC
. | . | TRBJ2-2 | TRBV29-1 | CSFGLGTGELFF | TGCAGCTTCGGACTGGGGACCGGGGAGCTGTTTTTT
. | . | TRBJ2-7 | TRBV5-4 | CASSLASGVGEQYF | TGTGCCAGCAGCTTGGCTTCGGGGGTTGGAGAGCAGTACTTC
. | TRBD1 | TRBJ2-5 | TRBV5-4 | CASSLRDRGRRFEEQYF | TGTGCCAGCAGCTTGAGGGACAGGGGGCGCCGTTTTGAGGAGCAGTACTTC
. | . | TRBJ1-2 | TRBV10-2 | CASSEHNLSGDYYGYTF | TGCGCCAGCAGTGAGCACAATTTGTCGGGGGATTACTATGGCTACACCTTC
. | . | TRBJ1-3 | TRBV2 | CASSPGAGGNTIYF | TGTGCCAGCAGTCCAGGGGCTGGCGGAAACACCATATATTTT
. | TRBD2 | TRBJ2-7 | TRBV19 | CASSWAGAFSYEQYF | TGTGCCAGTTCGTGGGCGGGAGCGTTCTCCTACGAGCAGTACTTC
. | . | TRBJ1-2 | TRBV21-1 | CASSKSDGHNYGYTF | TGTGCCAGCAGCAAAAGCGACGGCCATAACTATGGCTACACCTTC
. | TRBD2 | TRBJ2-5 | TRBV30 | CAWSVLAGGETQYF | TGTGCCTGGAGTGTCCTAGCGGGAGGGGAGACCCAGTACTTC
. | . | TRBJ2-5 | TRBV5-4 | CASSSRPGETQYF | TGTGCCAGCAGCTCACGACCGGGGGAGACCCAGTACTTC
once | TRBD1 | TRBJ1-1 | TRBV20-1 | CRAGQGKAFF | TGCAGGGCCGGACAGGGGAAAGCTTTCTTT
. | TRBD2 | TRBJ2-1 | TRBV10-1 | CASSPGLAGNEQFF | TGCGCCAGCAGTCCGGGACTAGCAGGCAATGAGCAGTTCTTC
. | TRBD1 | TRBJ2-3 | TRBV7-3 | CASSTFPGTGSTDTQYF | TGTGCCAGCAGCACCTTTCCCGGGACAGGGAGCACAGATACGCAGTATTTT
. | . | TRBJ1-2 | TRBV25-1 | CASGAGNYGYTF | TGTGCCAGCGGCGCGGGGAACTATGGCTACACCTTC
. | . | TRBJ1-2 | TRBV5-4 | CASSLETDYGYTF | TGTGCCAGCAGCTTGGAGACTGACTATGGCTACACCTTC
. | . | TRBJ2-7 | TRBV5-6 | CASTLGPLSYEQYF | TGTGCCAGCACCCTGGGGCCCCTCTCCTACGAGCAGTACTTC
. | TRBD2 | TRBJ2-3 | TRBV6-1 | CASRLAGVDTQYF | TGTGCCAGCAGACTAGCGGGAGTAGATACGCAGTATTTT
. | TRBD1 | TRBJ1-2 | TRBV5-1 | CASSSGGPNYGYTF | TGCGCCAGCAGCTCAGGGGGTCCTAACTATGGCTACACCTTC
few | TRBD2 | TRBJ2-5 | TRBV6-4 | CASSALAGGQETQYF | TGTGCCAGCAGTGCACTAGCGGGGGGCCAAGAGACCCAGTACTTC
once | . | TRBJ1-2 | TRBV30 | CAWGDTLGYGYTF | TGTGCCTGGGGGGACACCCTGGGCTATGGCTACACCTTC
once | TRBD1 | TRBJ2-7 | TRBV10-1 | CASSRGTGGKVMYEQYF | TGCGCCAGCAGCCGGGGGACAGGGGGCAAGGTGATGTACGAGCAGTACTTC
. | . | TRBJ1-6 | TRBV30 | CAWTVPAQNSPLHF | TGTGCCTGGACGGTGCCAGCACAGAATTCACCCCTCCACTTT
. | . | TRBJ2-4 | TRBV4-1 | CASSQGVPLAKNIQYF | TGCGCCAGCAGCCAAGGAGTTCCTTTAGCCAAAAACATTCAGTACTTC
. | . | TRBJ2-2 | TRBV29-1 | CSVGRTGNTGELFF | TGCAGCGTTGGCCGTACAGGGAACACCGGGGAGCTGTTTTTT
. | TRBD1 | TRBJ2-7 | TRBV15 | CATSRAGQGYEQYF | TGTGCCACCAGCAGAGCGGGACAGGGATACGAGCAGTACTTC
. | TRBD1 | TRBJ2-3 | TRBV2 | CASSSRDRGTDTQYF | TGTGCCAGCAGTAGCCGGGACAGGGGCACAGATACGCAGTATTTT
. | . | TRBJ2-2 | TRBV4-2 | CASSQEATGTTGELFF | TGTGCCAGCAGCCAAGAAGCAACAGGGACCACCGGGGAGCTGTTTTTT
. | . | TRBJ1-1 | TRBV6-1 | CASSEFPGTEAFF | TGTGCCAGCAGTGAATTTCCCGGGACTGAAGCTTTCTTT
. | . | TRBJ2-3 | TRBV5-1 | CASSWDNTDTQYF | TGCGCCAGCAGCTGGGACAACACAGATACGCAGTATTTT
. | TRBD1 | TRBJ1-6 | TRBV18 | CASSQGQGGNSPLHF | TGTGCCAGCTCCCAGGGACAGGGAGGGAATTCACCCCTCCACTTT
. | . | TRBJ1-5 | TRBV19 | CASSRLGFNQPQHF | TGTGCCAGTAGTCGACTGGGTTTCAATCAGCCCCAGCATTTT
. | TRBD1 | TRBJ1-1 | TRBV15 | CATRPRTGRREAFF | TGTGCCACCAGACCAAGGACAGGCCGCCGCGAAGCTTTCTTT
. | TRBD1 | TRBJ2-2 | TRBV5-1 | CASRRVSRQGDTGELFF | TGCGCCAGCAGAAGAGTTTCGCGACAGGGGGACACCGGGGAGCTGTTTTTT
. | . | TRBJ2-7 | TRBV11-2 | CASSPASAAYEQYF | TGTGCCAGCAGCCCCGCATCGGCGGCCTACGAGCAGTACTTC
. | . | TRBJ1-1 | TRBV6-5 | CASTKGLEFEAFF | TGTGCCAGCACCAAGGGGTTGGAGTTTGAAGCTTTCTTT
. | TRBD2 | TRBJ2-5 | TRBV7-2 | CASSFSSGGAWETQYF | TGTGCCAGCAGCTTCTCTAGCGGGGGGGCGTGGGAGACCCAGTACTTC
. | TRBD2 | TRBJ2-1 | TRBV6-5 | CASSYSWLAGHNEQFF | TGTGCCAGCAGTTACTCGTGGCTAGCGGGTCACAATGAGCAGTTCTTC
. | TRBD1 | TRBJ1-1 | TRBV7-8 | CASSRRTGMRGVAFF | TGTGCCAGCAGCCGACGGACAGGGATGCGAGGGGTCGCTTTCTTT
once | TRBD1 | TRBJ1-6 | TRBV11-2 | CASSLNMGTGHSPLHF | TGTGCCAGCAGCTTAAATATGGGGACAGGGCATTCACCCCTCCACTTT
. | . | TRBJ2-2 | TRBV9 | CASSVGVPGELFF | TGTGCCAGCAGCGTAGGAGTTCCCGGGGAGCTGTTTTTT
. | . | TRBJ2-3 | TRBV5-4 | CASSASADTQYF | TGTGCCAGCAGCGCTAGTGCAGATACGCAGTATTTT
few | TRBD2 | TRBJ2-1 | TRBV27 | CASRLAGDNEQFF | TGTGCCAGCAGACTAGCGGGAGACAATGAGCAGTTCTTC